This T cell receptor (beta chain) was recovered during a study of T cell repertoires in cytomegalovirus infection. TCRdb fed the reads into MiXCR, producing one record per CDR3 protein. The sample lists more than 650,000 distinct CDR3 sequences, under 40% occurring once. Points from the study as a whole: Of the TCR beta families, the public ones yielded a cumulative frequency that identified carriers of CMV plus the relevant HLA.

This clonotype has a count of ten or more. Its specificity is not known. The V and J ends lost 5 bases and 4 bases respectively, with 12 bases between them. Germline lookup yields CDR1 SEHNR and CDR2 FQNEAQ (reference sequence). There are 14 residues in the CDR3. The clonotype comes from a human donor in good health (CMV status not recorded). Some clones in this sample may be carry-over from other donors' samples. The sequenced sample consisted of PBMCs. V is TRBV7-9 and J is TRBJ1-5, with a weak D call TRBD1 (6 bases). As DNA, the CDR3 is TGTGCCAGCAGCCTGGGGACAACAAATCAGCCCCAGCATTTT. Residues: CASSLGTTNQPQHF.